This T cell receptor beta chain was recovered during a study of Ad26.COV2.S vaccination and SARS-CoV-2 variants. For the study at large: Donor had been placed in the Ad26.COV2.S arm of the COV1001 trial. Participants got Ad26.COV2.S intramuscularly, once or twice 56 days apart.

General study results and limits: Across vaccine and placebo recipients, the breadth of non-spike TCRs was similar. Substantial breadth in spike-specific CD8+ and CD4+ T cell responses was reportedly seen after vaccination.

Treatment indicated: around 19 received Ad26.COV2.S at low or high dose, single or two shots; about 5 received placebo; per-sample allocation not given. It was on day 63 after the first vaccine or placebo injection that samples were taken. The CDR3 has 13 residues. CDR1 and CDR2 (germline): SEHNR, FQNEAQ (reference sequence). The V end was cut by 2 bases, the J end by 7 bases, with 11 bases between. TCRdb's copy holds only in-frame clones and misses some; the assay was immunoSEQ multiplex PCR. The repertoire has 410,000 or so clones, 90% of them found once; the top ten carry about 12%. Comments on this clone: Antigen: not known.

This rearrangement joins TRBV7-9 to TRBJ1-2; unclear D gene. Source: peripheral blood, taken in a trial of Ad26.COV2.S vaccine versus placebo. The source of this sequence is a person aged 18-65 years who received the Ad26.COV2.S COVID-19 vaccine or a placebo. The CDR3 sequence is CASSLFEWGGYTF. The CDR3 DNA sequence: TGTGCCAGCAGCTTATTTGAATGGGGTGGCTACACCTTC. The whole variable domain, filled in from reference TRBV7-9 and TRBJ1-2, reads DTGVSQNPRHKITKRGQNVTFRCDPISEHNRLYWYRQTLGQGPEFLTYFQNEAQLEKSRLLSDRFSAERPKGSFSTLEIQRTEQGDSAMYLCASSLFEWGGYTFGSGTRLTVV.